The 16 T cell receptor beta chains in this list originate from one sample, sequenced in a study of blood T cell repertoires in COVID-19 (dated by TCRdb to the early 2020s). The library was obtained by the immunoSEQ multiplex PCR assay. In its TCRdb copy, this immuneACCESS table keeps in-frame sequences only and misses some clones. Where compared with another copy, unresolved V genes explain less than half of these, and the others have no known cause. A total of about 400,000 clones appear in this sample, approximately 88% of them only once. The ten largest clones capture around 2.1% of the sample. Sequenced material: PBMCs or T cells enriched from blood (not recorded which). These receptors were collected from a woman aged 40 to 50 with acute COVID-19.

The chain recombines TRBV19 with TRBJ1-2; 9 nucleotides align to TRBD1. The CDR3 runs to 16 residues. The trim removed 3 bases at V and 4 bases at J, leaving 9 bases unmatched. Per germline, CDR1 LNHDA and CDR2 SQIVND (reference sequence). The chain's CDR3 is CASSISGQGFLYGYTF. CDR3 bases: TGTGCCAGTAGTATTTCGGGACAGGGATTTCTCTATGGCTACACCTTC.

The rearrangement joins TRBV19 to TRBJ2-1; tentative D call: TRBD1 (7 bases). Germline CDR1 LNHDA, CDR2 SQIVND (reference sequence). The V end lost 4 bases, the J end lost 2 bases, and 12 bases lay between the germline ends. CDR3 length equals 15 residues. As DNA, the CDR3 is TGTGCCAGTAGTAGGCAGGGGGGTGCCTACAATGAGCAGTTCTTC. Translating it yields CASSRQGGAYNEQFF.

This clone was observed a single time. The V call is TRBV9, the J call TRBJ2-1; TRBD2 might be the D (6 bases). In germline, CDR1 is SGDLS, CDR2 YYNGEE. The V and J ends lost 4 bases and 7 bases respectively, with 18 bases between them. There are 15 residues in the CDR3. This chain's CDR3 is CASSPSPSGGNEQFF. The CDR3 DNA is TGTGCCAGCAGCCCCAGCCCGTCTGGGGGGAATGAGCAGTTCTTC.

The chain carries TRBV6-5 and TRBJ1-1; D is uncertain. Germline CDR1 is MNHEY and CDR2 is SVGAGI. CDR3 size: 14 residues. The V and J ends lost 5 bases and 1 base respectively, with 11 bases between them. CDR3 sequence reads: CASSTPGPNTEAFF. DNA of the CDR3: TGTGCCAGCAGTACCCCTGGCCCGAACACTGAAGCTTTCTTT.

The CDR3 region is CASSPPDRVPIGGYTF. CDR3 DNA sequence: TGTGCCAGCAGCCCTCCCGACAGGGTCCCAATCGGGGGCTACACCTTC. V is TRBV28 and J is TRBJ1-2; TRBD1 matches 7 bases. Germline trimming cut 6 bases from V and 8 bases from J; bases unmatched to any gene: 18. CDR1 and CDR2 from the germline V gene are MDHEN and SYDVKM. The CDR3 runs to 16 residues.

The V call is TRBV7-2, the J call TRBJ1-3; the D is unclear. V shed 1 base and J shed 2 bases, with 9 bases lying between them. The CDR3 has 15 residues. Germline values: CDR1 SGHTA, CDR2 FQGNSA. The CDR3 sequence is CASSLVSGTGNTIYF. CDR3 DNA sequence: TGTGCCAGCAGCTTAGTATCGGGGACTGGAAACACCATATATTTT.

The count of this clone is one. The chain recombines TRBV19 with TRBJ1-5, with D possibly being TRBD1 (5 bases). Looked up from germline, CDR1 is LNHDA and CDR2 is SQIVND (reference sequence). CDR3 length: 18 residues. Trimming removed 9 bases from V and 2 bases from J, with 26 bases in between. CDR3 amino acids: CASTRLPSRPGGNQPQHF. The CDR3 bases are TGTGCCAGCACCCGATTACCCAGTAGACCGGGGGGCAATCAGCCCCAGCATTTT.

The V and J genes are TRBV4-2 and TRBJ2-3; TRBD2 agrees at 9 bases. CDR3 length equals 16 residues. Unmatched junction bases numbered 8, after V lost 1 base and J lost 6 bases. Germline CDR1 and CDR2: LGHNA and YNFKEQ. DNA of the CDR3: TGTGCCAGCAGCCAAGTATGGTCTAGCGGGGATGATACGCAGTATTTT. This gives the protein CASSQVWSSGDDTQYF.

The rearrangement joins TRBV7-8 to TRBJ1-1; D ambiguous. Germline V gives CDR1 SGHVS, CDR2 FQNEAQ. Trimming shortened V by 5 bases and J by 2 bases, and 9 bases separated the two germline ends. The length of the CDR3 is 13 residues. The chain's CDR3 is CASSPNANTEAFF. The CDR3 nucleotides are TGTGCCAGCAGCCCTAACGCAAACACTGAAGCTTTCTTT.

The genes are TRBV19 and TRBJ1-6, with unresolved D. V lost 7 bases and J 8 bases, leaving 21 bases between the germline ends. This CDR3 region has 16 residues. The V gene's germline CDR1 is LNHDA and CDR2 SQIVND (reference sequence). This chain's CDR3 is CASTTTGALGYSPLHF. The CDR3 DNA sequence: TGTGCCAGTACCACCACGGGAGCGCTTGGATATTCACCCCTCCACTTT.

The V gene is TRBV27, the J gene TRBJ2-7, with D possibly TRBD1 on 6 matching bases. The CDR3 is 15 residues long. Trimming stripped 2 bases from V and 3 bases from J, with 14 bases between. Germline values: CDR1 MNHEY, CDR2 SMNVEV (reference sequence). CDR3 DNA sequence: TGTGCCAGCAGTTTAAGAAAGAGGACAGACTACGAGCAGTACTTC. Its protein product is CASSLRKRTDYEQYF.

This clone was recorded once. The chain combines TRBV6-5 with TRBJ1-1; D uncertain. V was shortened by 2 bases and J by 8 bases, with 6 bases between the two germline ends. The germline gives CDR1 MNHEY, CDR2 SVGAGI. This CDR3 comprises 11 residues. In DNA, the CDR3 is TGTGCCAGCAGTTACAGGGAGGAAGCTTTCTTT. It codes for CASSYREEAFF.

The V call is TRBV3-1 (or the pseudogene TRBV3-2), the J call TRBJ2-2; possible D gene TRBD1, 6 bases. With 0 bases removed from V and 7 bases from J, the gap between germline ends came to 12 bases. This CDR3 has 15 residues. From germline, CDR1 is LGHDT and CDR2 YNNKEL (reference sequence). CDR3 in DNA: TGTGCCAGCAGCCAAGACAGGGGATGGGGCGGGGAGCTGTTTTTT. Amino acid sequence: CASSQDRGWGGELFF.

This clone was counted a few times. This chain joins TRBV9 and TRBJ1-2; 9 bases fit TRBD1. In germline, CDR1 is SGDLS, CDR2 YYNGEE. The ends lost 2 bases at V and 5 bases at J; junction bases unmatched: 16. The CDR3 is made up of 18 amino acids. The DNA for the CDR3 is TGTGCCAGCAGCGTTTCCCCGGGGACAGGGACTTTGCGTTATGGCTACACCTTC. Translated: CASSVSPGTGTLRYGYTF.

The CDR3 is CAWSDTTYQPQHF. CDR3 nucleotides: TGTGCCTGGAGTGATACCACATATCAGCCCCAGCATTTT. This chain connects TRBV30 to TRBJ1-5; D gene ambiguous. Trimming took 1 base from V and 5 from J, leaving 9 bases between them. This CDR3 comprises 13 residues. Germline CDR1 and CDR2: GTSNPN and SVGIG (reference sequence).

CDR3 DNA: TGTGCCAGCTCACCGACAGGGGAGAAGAACTATGGCTACACCTTC. Residues: CASSPTGEKNYGYTF. This chain connects TRBV18 to TRBJ1-2, with 8 positions matching TRBD1. The CDR3 loop spans 15 amino acids. Looked up from germline, CDR1 is KGHSH and CDR2 is LQKENI. V lost 3 bases and J lost 2; bases outside the gene matches: 5.